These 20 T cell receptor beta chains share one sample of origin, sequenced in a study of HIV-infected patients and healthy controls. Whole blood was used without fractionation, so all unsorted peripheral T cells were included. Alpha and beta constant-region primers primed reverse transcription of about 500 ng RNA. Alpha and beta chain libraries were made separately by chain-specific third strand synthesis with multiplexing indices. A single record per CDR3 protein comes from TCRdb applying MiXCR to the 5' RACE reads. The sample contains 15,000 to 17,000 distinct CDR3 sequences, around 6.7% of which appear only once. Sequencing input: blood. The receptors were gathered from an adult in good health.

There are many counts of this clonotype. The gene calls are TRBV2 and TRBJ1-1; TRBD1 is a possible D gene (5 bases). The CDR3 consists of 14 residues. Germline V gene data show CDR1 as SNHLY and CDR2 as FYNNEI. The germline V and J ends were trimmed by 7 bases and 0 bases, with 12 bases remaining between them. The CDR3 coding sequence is TGTGCCAGCAAGACAGCTTTAATGAACACTGAAGCTTTCTTT. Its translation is CASKTALMNTEAFF. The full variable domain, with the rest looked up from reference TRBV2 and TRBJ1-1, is EPEVTQTPSHQVTQMGQEVILRCVPISNHLYFYWYRQILGQKVEFLVSFYNNEISEKSEIFDDQFSVERPDGSNFTLKIRSTKLEDSAMYFCASKTALMNTEAFFGQGTRLTVV.

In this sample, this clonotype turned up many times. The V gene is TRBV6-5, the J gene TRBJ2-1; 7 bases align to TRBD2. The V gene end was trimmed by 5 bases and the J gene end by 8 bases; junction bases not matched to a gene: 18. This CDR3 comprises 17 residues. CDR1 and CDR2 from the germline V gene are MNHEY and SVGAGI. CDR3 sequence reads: CASSREGGSTQRYEQFF. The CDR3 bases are TGTGCCAGCAGTAGGGAGGGAGGGAGCACCCAGAGGTATGAGCAGTTCTTC.

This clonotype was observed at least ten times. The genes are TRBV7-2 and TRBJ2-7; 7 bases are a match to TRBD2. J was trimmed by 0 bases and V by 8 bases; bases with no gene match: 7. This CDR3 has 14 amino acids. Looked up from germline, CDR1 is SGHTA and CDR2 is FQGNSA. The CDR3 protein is CASAAGGNSYEQYF. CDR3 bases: TGTGCCAGCGCGGCCGGGGGGAACTCCTACGAGCAGTACTTC.

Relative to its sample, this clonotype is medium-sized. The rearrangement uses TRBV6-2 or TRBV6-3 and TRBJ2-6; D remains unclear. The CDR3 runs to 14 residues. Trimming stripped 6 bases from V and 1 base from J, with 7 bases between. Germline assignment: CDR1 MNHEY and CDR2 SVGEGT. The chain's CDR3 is CASSLKSGANVLTF. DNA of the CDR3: TGTGCCAGCAGCCTGAAGTCTGGGGCCAACGTCCTGACTTTC.

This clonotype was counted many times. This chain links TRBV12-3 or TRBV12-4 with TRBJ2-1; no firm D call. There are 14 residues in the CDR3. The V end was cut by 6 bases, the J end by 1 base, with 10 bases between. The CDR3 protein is CASSPGRSYNEQFF. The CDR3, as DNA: TGTGCCAGCAGCCCGGGTCGGTCCTACAATGAGCAGTTCTTC.

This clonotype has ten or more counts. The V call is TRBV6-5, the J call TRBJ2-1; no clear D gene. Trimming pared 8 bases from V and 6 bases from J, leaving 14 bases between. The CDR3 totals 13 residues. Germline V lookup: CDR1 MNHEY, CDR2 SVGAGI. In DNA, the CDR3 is TGTGCCAGCGTCGGTCGTCGCCGCAATGAGCAGTTCTTC. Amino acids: CASVGRRRNEQFF.

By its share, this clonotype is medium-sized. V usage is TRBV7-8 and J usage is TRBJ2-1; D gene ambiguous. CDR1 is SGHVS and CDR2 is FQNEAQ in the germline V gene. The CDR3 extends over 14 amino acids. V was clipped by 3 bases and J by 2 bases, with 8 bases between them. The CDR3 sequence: CASSFSLTYNEQFF. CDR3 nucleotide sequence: TGTGCCAGCAGCTTCAGTCTCACCTACAATGAGCAGTTCTTC. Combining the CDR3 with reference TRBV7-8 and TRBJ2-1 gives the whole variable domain GAGVSQSPRYKVAKRGQDVALRCDPISGHVSLFWYQQALGQGPEFLTYFQNEAQLDKSGLPSDRFFAERPEGSVSTLKIQRTQQEDSAVYLCASSFSLTYNEQFFGPGTRLTVL.

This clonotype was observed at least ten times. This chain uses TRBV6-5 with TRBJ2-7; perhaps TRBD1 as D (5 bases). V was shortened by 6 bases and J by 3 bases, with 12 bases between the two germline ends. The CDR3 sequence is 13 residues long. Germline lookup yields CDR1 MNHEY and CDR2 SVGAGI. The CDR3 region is CASRTGNSYEQYF. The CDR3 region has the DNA TGTGCCAGCAGAACAGGAAATAGCTACGAGCAGTACTTC.

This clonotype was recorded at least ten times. The CDR3 loop reads CSAYLGQYNEQFF. In DNA, the CDR3 is TGCAGTGCTTACTTGGGACAGTACAATGAGCAGTTCTTC. This chain connects TRBV20-1 to TRBJ2-1, with 7 positions matching TRBD1. Germline V gene sequence: CDR1 DFQATT, CDR2 SNEGSKA (reference sequence). This CDR3 is 13 amino acids long. V lost 5 bases and J lost 4; bases outside the gene matches: 5.

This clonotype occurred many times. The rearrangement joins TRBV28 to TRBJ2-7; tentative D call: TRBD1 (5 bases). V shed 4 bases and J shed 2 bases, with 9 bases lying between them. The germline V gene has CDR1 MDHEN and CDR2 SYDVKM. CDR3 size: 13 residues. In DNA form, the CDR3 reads TGTGCCAGCAGTTATCAGGGTGCCTACGAGCAGTACTTC. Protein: CASSYQGAYEQYF.

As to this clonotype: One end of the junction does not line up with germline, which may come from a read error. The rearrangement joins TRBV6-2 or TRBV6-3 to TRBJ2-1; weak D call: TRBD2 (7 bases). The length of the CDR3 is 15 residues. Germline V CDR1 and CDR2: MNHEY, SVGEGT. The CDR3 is CASSEKGGEYNEQLF. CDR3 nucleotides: TGTGCCAGCAGTGAGAAAGGGGGGGAATACAATGAGCAGTTATTC.

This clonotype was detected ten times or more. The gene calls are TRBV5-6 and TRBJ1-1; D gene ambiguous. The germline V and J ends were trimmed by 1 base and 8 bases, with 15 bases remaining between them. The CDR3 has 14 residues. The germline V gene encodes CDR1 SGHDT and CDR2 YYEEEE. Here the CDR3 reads CASSLRRPAREAFF. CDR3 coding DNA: TGTGCCAGCAGCTTGAGAAGGCCCGCCCGGGAAGCTTTCTTT.

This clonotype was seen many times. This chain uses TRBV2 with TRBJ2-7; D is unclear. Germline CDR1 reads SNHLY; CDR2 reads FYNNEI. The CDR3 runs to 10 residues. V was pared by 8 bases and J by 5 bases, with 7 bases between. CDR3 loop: CASGVNEQYF. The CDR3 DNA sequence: TGTGCCAGCGGGGTGAACGAGCAGTACTTC.

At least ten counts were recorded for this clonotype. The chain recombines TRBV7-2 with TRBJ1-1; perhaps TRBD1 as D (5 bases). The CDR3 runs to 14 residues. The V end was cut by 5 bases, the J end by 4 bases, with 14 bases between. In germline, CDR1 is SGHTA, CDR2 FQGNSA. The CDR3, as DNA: TGTGCCAGCAGCCGCATCCAGGGAGCCACTGAAGCTTTCTTT. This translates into CASSRIQGATEAFF.

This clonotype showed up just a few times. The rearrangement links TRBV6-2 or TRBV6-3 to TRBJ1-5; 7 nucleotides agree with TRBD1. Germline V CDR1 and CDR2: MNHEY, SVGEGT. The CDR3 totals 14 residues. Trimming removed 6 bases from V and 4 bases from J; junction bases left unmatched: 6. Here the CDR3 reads CASSYGTENQPQHF. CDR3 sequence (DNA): TGTGCCAGCAGCTACGGGACAGAAAATCAGCCCCAGCATTTT.

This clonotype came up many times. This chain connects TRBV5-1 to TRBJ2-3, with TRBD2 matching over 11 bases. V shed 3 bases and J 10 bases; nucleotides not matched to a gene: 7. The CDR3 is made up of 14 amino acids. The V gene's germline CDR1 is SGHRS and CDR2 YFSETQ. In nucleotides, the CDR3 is TGCGCCAGCAGCTCCACTAGCGGGAGTTTAGCGCAGTATTTT. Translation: CASSSTSGSLAQYF. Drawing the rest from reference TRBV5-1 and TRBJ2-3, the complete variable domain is KAGVTQTPRYLIKTRGQQVTLSCSPISGHRSVSWYQQTPGQGLQFLFEYFSETQRNKGNFPGRFSGRQFSNSRSEMNVSTLELGDSALYLCASSSTSGSLAQYFGPGTRLTVL.

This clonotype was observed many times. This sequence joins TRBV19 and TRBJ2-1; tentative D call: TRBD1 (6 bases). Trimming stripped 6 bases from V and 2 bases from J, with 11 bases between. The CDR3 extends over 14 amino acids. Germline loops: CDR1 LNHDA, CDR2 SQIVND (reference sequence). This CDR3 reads CASRQGRTYNEQFF. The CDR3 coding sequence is TGTGCCAGTAGACAGGGACGGACCTACAATGAGCAGTTCTTC.

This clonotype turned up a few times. The DNA for the CDR3 is TGTGCCAGCAGCTTGGATGGTGGACAGGGAAACATTCAGTACTTC. It yields the protein CASSLDGGQGNIQYF. This chain joins TRBV11-3 and TRBJ2-4, with 8 bases identical to TRBD1. CDR3 length equals 15 residues. V lost 3 bases and J lost 6; bases outside the gene matches: 7. CDR1 and CDR2 (germline): SGHNT, YENEEA.

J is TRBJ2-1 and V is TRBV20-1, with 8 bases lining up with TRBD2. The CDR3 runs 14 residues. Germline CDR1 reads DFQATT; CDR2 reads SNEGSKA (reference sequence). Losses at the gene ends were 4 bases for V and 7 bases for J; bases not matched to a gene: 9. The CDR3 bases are TGCAGTGCTATTGAGGGACTAGTTGATAATGAGCAGTTCTTC. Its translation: CSAIEGLVDNEQFF.

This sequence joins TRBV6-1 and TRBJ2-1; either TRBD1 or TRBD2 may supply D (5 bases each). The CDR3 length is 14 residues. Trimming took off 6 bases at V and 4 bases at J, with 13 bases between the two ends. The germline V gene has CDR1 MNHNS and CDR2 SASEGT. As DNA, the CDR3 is TGTGCCAGCAGCTTTGGGACGGTGTACAATGAGCAGTTCTTC. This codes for CASSFGTVYNEQFF.